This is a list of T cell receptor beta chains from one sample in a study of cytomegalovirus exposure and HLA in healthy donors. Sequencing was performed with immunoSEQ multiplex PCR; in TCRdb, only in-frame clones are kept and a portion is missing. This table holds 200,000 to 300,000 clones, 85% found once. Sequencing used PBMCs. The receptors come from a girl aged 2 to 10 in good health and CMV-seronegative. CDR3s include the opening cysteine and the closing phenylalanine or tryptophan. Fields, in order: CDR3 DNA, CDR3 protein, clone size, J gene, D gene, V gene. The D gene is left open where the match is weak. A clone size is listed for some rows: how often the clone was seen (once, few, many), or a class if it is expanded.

TGCGCCAGCAGCCAAGAGGGAGGGAACACCGGGGAGCTGTTTTTT	CASSQEGGNTGELFF	.	TRBJ2-2	.	TRBV4-1
TGTGCCAGCAGAGTGGGCAGCATCACCGGGGAGCTGTTTTTT	CASRVGSITGELFF	.	TRBJ2-2	.	TRBV27
TGTGCCAGCAGCTGGGACAGGGTTAACACTGAAGCTTTCTTT	CASSWDRVNTEAFF	.	TRBJ1-1	TRBD1	TRBV5-4
TGCGCCAGCTCGAGGACAGGGATCCCCTCGAACACTGAAGCTTTCTTT	CASSRTGIPSNTEAFF	.	TRBJ1-1	TRBD1	TRBV10-2
TGCAGCGTTGAAACTAGCGGGAGTGGGGCCTCCGAGCAGTACTTC	CSVETSGSGASEQYF	few	TRBJ2-7	TRBD2	TRBV29-1
TGTGCCAGCTCCGGGACAGGGGATCAGCCCCAGCATTTT	CASSGTGDQPQHF	.	TRBJ1-5	TRBD1	TRBV10-3
TGTGCCAGTAAACAGGGTTACGTCGGCACCGGGGAGCTGTTTTTT	CASKQGYVGTGELFF	.	TRBJ2-2	.	TRBV5-5
TGCGCCAGCAGCTTGGCATTACAGGGGGCAGCTTACAATGAGCAGTTCTTC	CASSLALQGAAYNEQFF	.	TRBJ2-1	TRBD1	TRBV5-1
TGTGCCAGCTCCCCATCGTTAATTCGGGACAGGGAAAACACTGAAGCTTTCTTT	CASSPSLIRDRENTEAFF	few	TRBJ1-1	TRBD1	TRBV18
TGTGCCAGCAGCCTCGGGGGGGCCCAGAATACGCAGTATTTT	CASSLGGAQNTQYF	.	TRBJ2-3	TRBD2	TRBV6-1
TGTGCCAGCACGAGGACTGGTCCCTACAATGAGCAGTTCTTC	CASTRTGPYNEQFF	.	TRBJ2-1	.	TRBV27
TGTGCCAGCAGCTTCGGACAGGTGACTAGTCAGCCCCAGCATTTT	CASSFGQVTSQPQHF	.	TRBJ1-5	TRBD1	TRBV13
TGTGCCAGCAGTTCCCCGGGACTAGCGGGGGGTGCCAAGAGTTATATGTACTTC	CASSSPGLAGGAKSYMYF	.	TRBJ2-5	TRBD2	TRBV27
TGTGCCAGCAGCCGCGGGATTAGCAATCAGCCCCAGCATTTT	CASSRGISNQPQHF	.	TRBJ1-5	.	TRBV4-2
TGTGCCAGCAGTGGGGGGACTGTACCCGCCTCTGGGGCCAACGTCCTGACTTTC	CASSGGTVPASGANVLTF	few	TRBJ2-6	.	TRBV6-1